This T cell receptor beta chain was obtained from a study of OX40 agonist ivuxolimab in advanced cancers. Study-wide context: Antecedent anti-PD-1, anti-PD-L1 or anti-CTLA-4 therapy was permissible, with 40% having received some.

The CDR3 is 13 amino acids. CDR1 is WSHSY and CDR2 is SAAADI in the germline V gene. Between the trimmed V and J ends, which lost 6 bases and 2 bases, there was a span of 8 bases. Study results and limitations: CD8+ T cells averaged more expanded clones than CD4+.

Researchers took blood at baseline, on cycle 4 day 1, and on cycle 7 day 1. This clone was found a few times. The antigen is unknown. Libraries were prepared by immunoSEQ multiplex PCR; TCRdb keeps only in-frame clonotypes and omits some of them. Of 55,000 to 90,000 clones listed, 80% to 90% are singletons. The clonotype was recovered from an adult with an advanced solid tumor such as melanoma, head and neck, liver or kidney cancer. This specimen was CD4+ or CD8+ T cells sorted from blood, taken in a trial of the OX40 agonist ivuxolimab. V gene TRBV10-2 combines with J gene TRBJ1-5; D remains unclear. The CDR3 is CASRQGGNQPQHF. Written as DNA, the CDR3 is TGCGCCAGCAGACAAGGCGGCAATCAGCCCCAGCATTTT.